Reported below is one TCR beta chain. V was clipped by 4 bases and J by 4 bases; unmatched bases: 9. CDR1 is ENHRY, CDR2 SYGVKD, per germline. CDR3 length: 15 residues. Original processing notes: It was from reference gene primer amplification that nucleated cell counts were estimated. The repertoire was sequenced with immunoSEQ multiplex PCR; TCRdb's copy has only in-frame clones and lacks some. V, J and clone size reflect that table, while D and trimming were determined from the DNA. The data hold about 210,000 clones, with around 83% observed a single time. The sample is drawn from a study of blood T cell repertoires in COVID-19. Across the study: Sites in the United States, Italy and Spain provided acute and convalescent COVID-19 samples. Sample material is recorded as cDNA or gDNA derived from T cells, B-cell-depleted T cells, or PBMCs.

What was sequenced was peripheral blood. The rearrangement uses TRBV10-3 and TRBJ1-2, with TRBD1 matching over 7 bases. The source is a man between 50 and 59 years old with active or convalescent COVID-19. CDR3 nucleotide sequence: TGTGCCATCAGTGTGGCGACAGGGCAATCCTATGGCTACACCTTC. Translating it yields CAISVATGQSYGYTF.